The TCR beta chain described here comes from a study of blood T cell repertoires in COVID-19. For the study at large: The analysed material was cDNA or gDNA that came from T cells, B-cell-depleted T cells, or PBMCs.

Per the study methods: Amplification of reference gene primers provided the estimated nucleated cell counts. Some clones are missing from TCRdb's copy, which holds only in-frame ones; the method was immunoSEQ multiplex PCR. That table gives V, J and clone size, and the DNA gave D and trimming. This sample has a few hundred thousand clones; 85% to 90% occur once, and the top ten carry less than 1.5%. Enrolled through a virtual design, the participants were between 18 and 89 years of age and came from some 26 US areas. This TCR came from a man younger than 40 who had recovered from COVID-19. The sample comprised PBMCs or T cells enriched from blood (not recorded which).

The CDR3 nucleotides read TGCGCCAGCAGCCAATCAACGGACAGTAATAATTCACCCCTCCACTTT. This codes for CASSQSTDSNNSPLHF. This sequence joins TRBV4-3 and TRBJ1-6, with D possibly TRBD1 on 6 matching bases. The CDR3 is made up of 16 amino acids. The germline V gene has CDR1 LGHNA and CDR2 YSLEER. V gave up 2 bases and J gave up 5 bases, with 13 bases separating them.